This T cell receptor beta chain was profiled in a study of blood T cell repertoires in COVID-19. Study-level information: Samples came from the United States, Italy and Spain, spanning acute and convalescent COVID-19. The cDNA or gDNA used as material had been derived from T cells, B-cell-depleted T cells, or PBMCs.

This CDR3 has 17 amino acids. After removal of 0 bases from V and 2 bases from J, the junction contained 6 bases not matched to a gene. Germline assignment: CDR1 SGHKS and CDR2 YYEKEE (reference sequence). Methods used by the authors: Counts of nucleated cells, estimated from reference gene primer amplification, were obtained. Produced via immunoSEQ multiplex PCR; TCRdb's table is partial and in-frame only. V and J calls and clone size are as listed in that table; D and trimming were resolved from the DNA. The sample has about 150,000 clones; approximately 89% are singletons. The sequence was collected from a man aged 60 to 69 with active or convalescent COVID-19. The chain combines TRBV5-5 with TRBJ2-7, with 12 bases lining up with TRBD2. Sequencing was done on a sample of peripheral blood. CDR3 sequence reads: CASSLVAGLAGPYEQYF. CDR3 nucleotides: TGTGCCAGCAGCTTGGTCGCCGGACTAGCGGGACCCTACGAGCAGTACTTC.